These T cell receptor beta chains were read from a single sample in a study of cytomegalovirus exposure and HLA in healthy donors. Some clones are missing from TCRdb's copy, which holds only in-frame ones; the method was immunoSEQ multiplex PCR. The table includes more than 50,000 clones, 70% to 80% detected once. Material for sequencing was PBMCs. Receptor source: a woman aged 60-75 years in good health and CMV-seropositive. CDR3s include the opening cysteine and the closing phenylalanine or tryptophan.

>TRBV18|TRBJ2-7
CASSHTTGTYEQYF
>TRBV4-3|TRBJ1-5
CASSPGGSQPQHF
>TRBV29-1|TRBJ1-2
CSAGERDIDGYTF
>TRBV10-3|TRBJ2-2
CAISEGLGNTGELFF
>TRBV4-3|TRBJ2-1
CASSRAWAGVYNEQFF
>TRBV9|TRBJ1-3
CASSTRTGLTGNTIYF
>TRBV7-8|TRBJ1-2
CASSLRTAYGYTF
>TRBV7-2|TRBJ2-1
CASSTNRDYNEQFF
>TRBV2|TRBJ2-5
CASSSDRGGRETQYF
>TRBV10-3|TRBJ2-3
CAIKGTSGDYGTDTQYF
>TRBV27|TRBJ1-1
CASSLAGQINTEAFF
>TRBV29-1|TRBJ1-3
CSVDYRSGNTIYF
>TRBV18|TRBJ2-6
CASSPGQGRANVLTF
>TRBV4-1|TRBJ2-5
CASSSRLAGQETQYF
>TRBV5-1|TRBJ1-6
CASSLGRGMHSPLHF
>TRBV10-3|TRBJ2-5
CAISESGTAQETQYF
>TRBV7-9|TRBJ2-5
CASSSVSGAGYQETQYF
>TRBV18|TRBJ1-2
CASSPPGGAQNYGYTF
>TRBV7-9|TRBJ2-7
CASSPGAGGDSYEQYF
>TRBV7-2|TRBJ2-2
CASSSSSGGARTGELFF
>TRBV5-5|TRBJ1-1
CASSWTGQILLNTEAFF
>TRBV28|TRBJ2-3
CASSLWSTTDTQYF
>TRBV30|TRBJ1-5
CAWSVYGGQPQHF
>TRBV6-5|TRBJ1-2
CASSYFDRNNYGYTF
>TRBV7-2|TRBJ1-5
CASSLNPLSTVSNQPQHF
>TRBV10-3|TRBJ1-3
CAIRGDSFGNTIYF
>TRBV15|TRBJ2-7
CATSRTGGFEQYF
>TRBV7-2|TRBJ2-1
CASSLEYGGSGNEQFF
>TRBV27|TRBJ2-7
CASSPERPGSSSYEQYF
>TRBV11-3|TRBJ2-7
CASSLGGEYEQYF
>TRBV18|TRBJ1-1
CASSQGKGTEAFF
>TRBV7-9|TRBJ1-5
CASSLGGGGGQPQHF
>TRBV30|TRBJ2-2
CAWRGRGLAGGELFF
>TRBV5-8|TRBJ1-4
CASSPGTGEEKLFF
>TRBV7-2|TRBJ1-5
CASSLERVGNQPQHF
>TRBV11-2|TRBJ1-2
CASSFGGDCGYTF
>TRBV7-2|TRBJ2-7
CASSGGTGSRYEQYF
>TRBV4-2|TRBJ1-6
CASSQDQYSPLHF
>TRBV7-2|TRBJ1-3
CASSWTGTGDTIYF
>TRBV7-2|TRBJ1-5
CASSDRPRSNQPQHF
>TRBV18|TRBJ2-5
CASSPTSANEETQYF
>TRBV4-2|TRBJ1-4
CASSQDPQVDKGKLFF
>TRBV5-1|TRBJ1-1
CASSRGQPTEAFF
>TRBV5-6|TRBJ2-3
CASSLAPDKQYF
>TRBV19|TRBJ1-5
CASSNRGGRGGQPQHF
>TRBV7-6|TRBJ1-1
CASSLGVPVTEAFF
>TRBV27|TRBJ1-1
CASSFGDRDTEAFF
>TRBV23-1|TRBJ2-3
CASSQGRGITDTQYF